Shown below are 23 T cell receptor beta chains from a single sample sequenced in a study of blood T cell repertoires in COVID-19. This table comes from immunoSEQ multiplex PCR, and its TCRdb copy is limited to in-frame clones, with some not included. The table includes fewer than 150,000 clones, around four fifths detected once. The sample consisted of PBMCs or T cells enriched from blood (not recorded which). The receptors come from a young man who had recovered from COVID-19.

V is TRBV5-1 and J is TRBJ2-5, with 8 bases matching TRBD1. The CDR3 runs to 16 residues. J was trimmed by 1 base and V by 4 bases; bases with no gene match: 9. Germline V gene sequence: CDR1 SGHRS, CDR2 YFSETQ. The CDR3 region has the DNA TGCGCCAGCAGCAACCGGGACAGGAGCCTCCAAGAGACCCAGTACTTC. Translating it yields CASSNRDRSLQETQYF.

This chain connects TRBV9 to TRBJ2-3; 13 positions match TRBD2. The CDR3 contains 18 residues. CDR1 and CDR2 (germline): SGDLS, YYNGEE. V dropped 1 base and J dropped 0; count of bases not matched to a gene: 5. CDR3 DNA sequence: TGTGCCAGCAGCGTAAGTAGGACTAGCGGGAGTAGCACAGATACGCAGTATTTT. It encodes CASSVSRTSGSSTDTQYF.

The chain is built from TRBV5-4 and TRBJ2-1, with 9 bases that match TRBD2. Germline V gives CDR1 SGHNT, CDR2 YYREEE (reference sequence). This CDR3 is 17 amino acids long. J was trimmed by 3 bases and V by 5 bases; bases with no gene match: 12. CDR3 coding DNA: TGTGCCAGCAGTGGTGGGGCGGGAGGGCCGGGCTACAATGAGCAGTTCTTC. This gives the protein CASSGGAGGPGYNEQFF.

This clone appeared once. The chain couples TRBV4-1 to TRBJ1-3; D is uncertain. Trimming left V 0 bases short and J 5 bases short, with 11 bases between. The CDR3 is 15 residues long. In germline, CDR1 is MGHRA, CDR2 YSYEKL. The chain's CDR3 is CASSQDRTARNTIYF. The CDR3 bases are TGCGCCAGCAGCCAAGATCGAACAGCTCGAAACACCATATATTTT.

The V gene is TRBV19, the J gene TRBJ2-2; 7 bases map to TRBD1. The germline V gene encodes CDR1 LNHDA and CDR2 SQIVND (reference sequence). CDR3 size: 14 residues. V was clipped by 0 bases and J by 7 bases; unmatched bases: 2. Here the CDR3 reads CASSIDRGRGELFF. The CDR3, as DNA: TGTGCCAGTAGTATAGATAGGGGGCGCGGGGAGCTGTTTTTT.

The rearrangement uses TRBV27 and TRBJ2-1, with TRBD2 identical over 10 bases. The germline V gene has CDR1 MNHEY and CDR2 SMNVEV (reference sequence). The V and J ends lost 7 bases and 4 bases, in that order; junction bases with no gene match: 4. This CDR3 has 14 residues. CDR3 coding DNA: TGTGCCAGCACCGGGACTAGCGTTTACAATGAGCAGTTCTTC. Its translation: CASTGTSVYNEQFF.

The V call is TRBV27, the J call TRBJ1-6; D might be TRBD1 (6 bases). There are 16 residues in the CDR3. V lost 2 bases and J 10 bases, leaving 18 bases between the germline ends. CDR1 MNHEY and CDR2 SMNVEV come from the germline V gene (reference sequence). The CDR3 bases are TGTGCCAGCAGTTTAACCGTGACGGGGACACGGTCACCCCTCCACTTT. The encoded protein is CASSLTVTGTRSPLHF.

The chain is built from TRBV3-1 (or the pseudogene TRBV3-2) and TRBJ2-3; no clear D. The CDR3 sequence is 14 residues long. CDR1 LGHDT and CDR2 YNNKEL come from the germline V gene (reference sequence). V was trimmed by 1 base and J by 7 bases, leaving 12 bases between them. CDR3 bases: TGTGCCAGCAGCCAAGGGTCTAGTAGGTATACGCAGTATTTT. This translates into CASSQGSSRYTQYF.

This chain joins TRBV4-1 and TRBJ2-5; maybe TRBD1 (6 bases). The CDR3 has 13 residues. V was pared by 4 bases and J by 5 bases, with 11 bases between. The germline V gene has CDR1 MGHRA and CDR2 YSYEKL. The CDR3 DNA reads as TGCGCCAGCAGCCTACAGGGTGGGGAGACCCAGTACTTC. Translation: CASSLQGGETQYF.

The V and J genes are TRBV29-1 and TRBJ1-2; D is possibly TRBD1 (5 bases). Per the germline V gene, CDR1 is SQVTM and CDR2 is ANQGSEA. Trimming pared 3 bases from V and 8 bases from J, leaving 13 bases between. This CDR3 region has 12 residues. The CDR3 DNA is TGCAGCGTTGACTCAACAGGTCACGGCTACACCTTC. The encoded protein is CSVDSTGHGYTF. The variable domain in full, with the rest retrieved from reference TRBV29-1 and TRBJ1-2, is SAVISQKPSRDICQRGTSLTIQCQVDSQVTMMFWYRQQPGQSLTLIATANQGSEATYESGFVIDKFPISRPNLTFSTLTVSNMSPEDSSIYLCSVDSTGHGYTFGSGTRLTVV.

This clone was seen more than once but under ten times. V is TRBV6-4 and J is TRBJ2-3; 7 bases match TRBD2. Germline V lookup: CDR1 MRHNA, CDR2 SNTAGT. J lost 0 bases, V lost 6 bases, and 6 bases had no gene match. The CDR3 consists of 15 residues. The CDR3 DNA reads as TGTGCCAGCAGGAGCCTAGCGGCTAGCACAGATACGCAGTATTTT. Residues: CASRSLAASTDTQYF.

This sequence joins TRBV13 and TRBJ1-5; possible D gene TRBD1, 5 bases. This CDR3 has 14 residues. The germline gives CDR1 PRHDT, CDR2 FYEKMQ (reference sequence). V gave up 2 bases and J gave up 7 bases, with 12 bases separating them. The CDR3 sequence is CASSLRGSQQPQHF. In DNA form, the CDR3 reads TGTGCCAGCAGCTTACGGGGGTCACAACAGCCCCAGCATTTT.

This chain joins TRBV19 and TRBJ2-7, with a weak D call TRBD1 (7 bases). Trimming shortened V by 3 bases and J by 1 base, and 10 bases separated the two germline ends. Per germline, CDR1 LNHDA and CDR2 SQIVND (reference sequence). CDR3 length: 14 residues. The CDR3 nucleotides read TGTGCCAGTAGTATCAGGGGGGCATCCTACGAGCAGTACTTC. As protein: CASSIRGASYEQYF. The full variable domain, its missing parts supplied by reference TRBV19 and TRBJ2-7, is DGGITQSPKYLFRKEGQNVTLSCEQNLNHDAMYWYRQDPGQGLRLIYYSQIVNDFQKGDIAEGYSVSREKKESFPLTVTSAQKNPTAFYLCASSIRGASYEQYFGPGTRLTVT.

The chain carries TRBV3-1 (or the pseudogene TRBV3-2) and TRBJ2-2; a weak D match, TRBD1 (5 bases). This CDR3 is 15 amino acids long. V dropped 4 bases and J dropped 2 bases, with 11 bases sitting between them. CDR1 and CDR2 from the germline V gene are LGHDT and YNNKEL (reference sequence). The CDR3 coding sequence is TGTGCCAGCAGCCCAGGGCAGTTTAACACCGGGGAGCTGTTTTTT. Protein product: CASSPGQFNTGELFF.

The chain uses TRBV5-4 and TRBJ2-3, with D perhaps TRBD1 (6 bases). The CDR3 runs to 13 residues. CDR1 and CDR2 (germline): SGHNT, YYREEE (reference sequence). The germline V and J ends were trimmed by 4 bases and 5 bases, with 11 bases remaining between them. The CDR3 coding sequence is TGTGCCAGCAGCGTACAACAGGGAGATACGCAGTATTTT. Its protein product is CASSVQQGDTQYF.

This chain links TRBV7-9 with TRBJ2-7, with 10 bases aligning to TRBD1. The germline V gene encodes CDR1 SEHNR and CDR2 FQNEAQ (reference sequence). After removal of 1 base from V and 7 bases from J, the junction contained 4 bases not matched to a gene. The CDR3 is made up of 14 amino acids. Written as DNA, the CDR3 is TGTGCCAGCAGCTTAGAGACAGGGGGCCAGGAGCAGTACTTC. Amino acids: CASSLETGGQEQYF.

The V and J genes are TRBV11-2 and TRBJ1-6, with 7 bases lining up with TRBD1. Germline-derived CDR1 and CDR2 are SGHAT and FQNNGV. The trim removed 8 bases at V and 10 bases at J, leaving 8 bases unmatched. This CDR3 has 13 residues. The CDR3 DNA sequence: TGTGCCAGCTGGTCACAGGGGATATCACCCCTCCACTTT. It is translated as CASWSQGISPLHF. The full variable domain, in which reference TRBV11-2 and TRBJ1-6 provide the parts outside the CDR3, is EAGVAQSPRYKIIEKRQSVAFWCNPISGHATLYWYQQILGQGPKLLIQFQNNGVVDDSQLPKDRFSAERLKGVDSTLKIQPAKLEDSAVYLCASWSQGISPLHFGNGTRLTVT.

V gene TRBV4-2 combines with J gene TRBJ2-5; 7 positions agree with TRBD2. The CDR3 is 15 residues long. Unmatched junction bases numbered 7, after V lost 1 base and J lost 5 bases. Germline assignment: CDR1 LGHNA and CDR2 YNFKEQ. The CDR3 is CASSQGGGGPETQYF. CDR3 coding DNA: TGTGCCAGCAGCCAAGGTGGGGGGGGACCTGAGACCCAGTACTTC.

This rearrangement joins TRBV10-3 to TRBJ2-5, with 8 positions matching TRBD1. The CDR3 sequence is 16 residues long. Germline CDR1 is ENHRY and CDR2 is SYGVKD. The V and J ends lost 2 bases and 5 bases, in that order; junction bases with no gene match: 10. As DNA, the CDR3 is TGTGCCATCAGTGAGGGACAGGGATGGCCCCAGGAGACCCAGTACTTC. This translates into CAISEGQGWPQETQYF.

This chain connects TRBV5-4 to TRBJ2-7, with 9 bases matching TRBD2. Germline values: CDR1 SGHNT, CDR2 YYREEE (reference sequence). The CDR3 extends over 14 amino acids. Unmatched junction bases numbered 6, after V lost 3 bases and J lost 5 bases. The DNA for the CDR3 is TGTGCCAGCAGCTATAGCGGGAGTCTCAACGAGCAGTACTTC. Amino acids: CASSYSGSLNEQYF.

V gene TRBV13 combines with J gene TRBJ2-1, with D possibly matching TRBD1 (6 bases). The CDR3 length is 15 residues. Trimming removed 5 bases from V and 4 bases from J, with 15 bases in between. CDR1 PRHDT and CDR2 FYEKMQ come from the germline V gene (reference sequence). The CDR3 loop is CASSPFRDRYNEQFF. The CDR3 nucleotides are TGTGCCAGCAGCCCCTTCCGAGACAGGTACAATGAGCAGTTCTTC.

This sequence joins TRBV5-1 and TRBJ2-3; TRBD2 is a possible D gene (7 bases). This CDR3 is built from 17 residues. Between the trimmed V and J ends, which lost 0 bases and 2 bases, there was a span of 16 bases. The germline gives CDR1 SGHRS, CDR2 YFSETQ. The CDR3 DNA reads as TGCGCCAGCAGCTTGGCAGGGGCTAGCGGATTCACAGATACGCAGTATTTT. This translates into CASSLAGASGFTDTQYF.

J is TRBJ2-1 and V is TRBV2, with D possibly matching TRBD2 (5 bases). Germline V gene lookup returns CDR1 SNHLY and CDR2 FYNNEI. CDR3 length: 14 amino acids. Trimming cost V 5 bases and J 12 bases, with 20 bases left between them. This CDR3 reads CASSTLGLTVLQFF. The CDR3, as DNA: TGTGCCAGCAGTACTCTTGGACTGACGGTTTTGCAGTTCTTC.